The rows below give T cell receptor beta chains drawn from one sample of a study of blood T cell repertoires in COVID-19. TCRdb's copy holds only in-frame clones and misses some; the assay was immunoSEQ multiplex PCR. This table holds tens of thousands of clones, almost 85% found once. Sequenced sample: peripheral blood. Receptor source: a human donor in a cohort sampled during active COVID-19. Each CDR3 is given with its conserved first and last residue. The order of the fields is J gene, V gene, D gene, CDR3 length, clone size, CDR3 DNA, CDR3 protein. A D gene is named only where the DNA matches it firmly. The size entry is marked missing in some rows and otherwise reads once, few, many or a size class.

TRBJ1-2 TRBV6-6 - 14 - TGTGCCAGCAGTTCCCGGACAGCAATGGGTGGCTACACCTTC CASSSRTAMGGYTF
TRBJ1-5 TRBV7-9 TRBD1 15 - TGTGCCAGCAGTTTTGGACAGGGGGCGAGTCAGCCCCAGCATTTT CASSFGQGASQPQHF
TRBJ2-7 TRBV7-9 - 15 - TGTGCCAGCAGCGTAGGTGGGGGGTTCTCCTACGAGCAGTACTTC CASSVGGGFSYEQYF
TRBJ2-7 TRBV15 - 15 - TGTGCCACCAGCAGAGGCGGGGGCGCTTTGTACGAGCAGTACTTC CATSRGGGALYEQYF
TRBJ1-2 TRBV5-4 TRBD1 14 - TGTGCCAGCAGCAGGACAGGGGGCATTCCCTCCTACACCTTC CASSRTGGIPSYTF
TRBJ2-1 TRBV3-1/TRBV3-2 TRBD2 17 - TGTGCCAGCAGCCAAGATCAGGGCGGGGGGGCCTACAATGAGCAGTTCTTC CASSQDQGGGAYNEQFF
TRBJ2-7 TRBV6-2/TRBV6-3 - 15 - TGTGCCAGCAGTTACAGCCAGGACAGTCCCTACGAGCAGTACTTC CASSYSQDSPYEQYF
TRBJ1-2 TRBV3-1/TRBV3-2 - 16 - TGTGCCAGCAGCCCCCTACCGACAGGAGCTAACTATGGCTACACCTTC CASSPLPTGANYGYTF
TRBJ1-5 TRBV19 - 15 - TGTGCCAGTAGTATAATCTTGGGGGGGGATCAGCCCCAGCATTTT CASSIILGGDQPQHF
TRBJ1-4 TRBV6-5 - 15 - TGTGCCAGCAGTTACTCGACAGTAGCTGACGAAAAACTGTTTTTT CASSYSTVADEKLFF
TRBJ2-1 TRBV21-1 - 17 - TGTGCCAGCAGCAAAGTTGATGAGCGGGCAACCTACAATGAGCAGTTCTTC CASSKVDERATYNEQFF
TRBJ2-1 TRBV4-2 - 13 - TGTGCCAGCAGCCAAGAGTACGGGAATGAGCAGTTCTTC CASSQEYGNEQFF
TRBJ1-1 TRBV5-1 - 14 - TGCGCCAGCAGCTTGGGGGGCATGAACACTGAAGCTTTCTTT CASSLGGMNTEAFF
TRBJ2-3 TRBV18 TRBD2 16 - TGTGCCAGCTCACAAGAGCGGGGATTGAGCACAGATACGCAGTATTTT CASSQERGLSTDTQYF
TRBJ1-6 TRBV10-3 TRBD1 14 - TGTGCCATCAGTGGACCCACGACAGGGTTGGCCCTCCACTTT CAISGPTTGLALHF
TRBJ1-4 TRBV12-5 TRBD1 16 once TGTGCTAGTGGTTTGGTGTTGACAGGGGTTTCTGAAAAACTGTTTTTT CASGLVLTGVSEKLFF
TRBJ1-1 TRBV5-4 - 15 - TGTGCCAGCAGCTTGGGAGTCGGACAAAACACTGAAGCTTTCTTT CASSLGVGQNTEAFF
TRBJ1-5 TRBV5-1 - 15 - TGCGCCAGCAGCTTAACAGGGATGAGCAATCAGCCCCAGCATTTT CASSLTGMSNQPQHF
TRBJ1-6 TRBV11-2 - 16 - TGTGCCAGCAGCTTAGCTCGCGGGACCTATAATTCACCCCTCCACTTT CASSLARGTYNSPLHF
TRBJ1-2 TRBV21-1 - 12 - TGTGCCAGCCCCGGCCCAGGGTATGGCTACACCTTC CASPGPGYGYTF
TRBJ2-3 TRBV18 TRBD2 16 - TGTGCCAGCTCACCGACAGCGGGGGGTGCCACAGATACGCAGTATTTT CASSPTAGGATDTQYF
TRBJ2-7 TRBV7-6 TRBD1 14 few TGTGCCAGCAGCTTAGCCAGGGGGCATTACGAGCAGTACTTC CASSLARGHYEQYF
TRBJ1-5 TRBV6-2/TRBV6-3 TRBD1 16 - TGTGCCAGCAGTTCCAGACAGGGGGCTGGTAATCAGCCCCAGCATTTT CASSSRQGAGNQPQHF
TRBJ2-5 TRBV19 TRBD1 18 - TGTGCCAGTAGTATAGATCCAAAGGTTCAGGGGGCGAGAGAGACCCAGTACTTC CASSIDPKVQGARETQYF
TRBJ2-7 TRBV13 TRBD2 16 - TGTGCCAGCAGCTCGGCACTAGCGGTTCTACCTCGGGAGCAGTACTTC CASSSALAVLPREQYF
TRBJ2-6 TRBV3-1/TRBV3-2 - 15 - TGTGCCAGCAGCCAAAGGGGATCTGGGGCCAACGTCCTGACTTTC CASSQRGSGANVLTF
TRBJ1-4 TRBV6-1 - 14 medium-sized TGTGCCAGCAGTGAAGGGGAGGTGGATGAAAAACTGTTTTTT CASSEGEVDEKLFF
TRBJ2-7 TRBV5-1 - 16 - TGCGCCAGCAGGCGAGACACCCCTTCCTCCCTCTACGAGCAGTACTTC CASRRDTPSSLYEQYF
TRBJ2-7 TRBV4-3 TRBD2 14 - TGCGCCAGCAGCCCCGGGGCGGGGGCCTACGAGCAGTACTTC CASSPGAGAYEQYF
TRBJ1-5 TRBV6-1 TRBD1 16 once TGTGCCAGCAGTGAAGCCGGGCAGGGGGCTCATCAGCCCCAGCATTTT CASSEAGQGAHQPQHF
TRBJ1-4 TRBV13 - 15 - TGTGCCAGCAGCATCCTAGGACAGACTAATGAAAAACTGTTTTTT CASSILGQTNEKLFF
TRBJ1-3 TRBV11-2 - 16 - TGTGCCAGCAGCTTAGTTAATACAGTAGCTGGAAACACCATATATTTT CASSLVNTVAGNTIYF
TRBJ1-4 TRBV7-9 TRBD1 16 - TGTGCCAGCAGCTTAGACTACAGGGGGCCTGGTGAAAAACTGTTTTTT CASSLDYRGPGEKLFF
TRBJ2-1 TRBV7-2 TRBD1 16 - TGTGCCAGCTCTGGAGACAGGGGCGTTCCCTACAATGAGCAGTTCTTC CASSGDRGVPYNEQFF
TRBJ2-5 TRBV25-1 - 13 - TGTGCCAGCAGTGAAACAGGGTTTTGGACCCAGTACTTC CASSETGFWTQYF
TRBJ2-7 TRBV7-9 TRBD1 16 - TGTGCCAGCAGCTCCCCCCGGGGACAGGCAACTTACGAGCAGTACTTC CASSSPRGQATYEQYF
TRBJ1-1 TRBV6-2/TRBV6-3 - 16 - TGTGCCAGCAGTTACTCTGGAGAGACAGGGAACACTGAAGCTTTCTTT CASSYSGETGNTEAFF
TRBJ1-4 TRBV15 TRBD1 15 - TGTGCCACCAGCAGACCCGGGACAGGGGGCGAAAAACTGTTTTTT CATSRPGTGGEKLFF
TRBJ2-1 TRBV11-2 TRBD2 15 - TGTGCCAGCAGCGCAACTAGCGGGGGTGACAATGAGCAGTTCTTC CASSATSGGDNEQFF
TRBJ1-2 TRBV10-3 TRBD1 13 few TGTGCCATCAGTGGGACAGGAGTCGATGGCTACACCTTC CAISGTGVDGYTF
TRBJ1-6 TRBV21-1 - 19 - TGTGCCAGCAGCAACCGTGGGACTCCCAACAGCTCCTATAATTCACCCCTCCACTTT CASSNRGTPNSSYNSPLHF
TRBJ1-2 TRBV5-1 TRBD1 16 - TGCGCCAGCAGCTTGGCAGCACAGGGGTCTAACTATGGCTACACCTTC CASSLAAQGSNYGYTF
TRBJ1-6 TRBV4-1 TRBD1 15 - TGCGCCAGCAGCCTTAGGACAGGGGCTGATTCACCCCTCCACTTT CASSLRTGADSPLHF
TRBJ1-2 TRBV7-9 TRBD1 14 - TGTGCCAGCAGCTTGACAGGGTCAAACTATGGCTACACCTTC CASSLTGSNYGYTF
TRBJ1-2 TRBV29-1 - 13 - TGCAGCGTTGTTGTTGTGGGGGGCTATGGCTACACCTTC CSVVVVGGYGYTF
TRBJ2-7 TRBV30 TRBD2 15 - TGTGCCTGGGGACTAGCGGGGGGGACATCGCGGGAGCAGTACTTC CAWGLAGGTSREQYF
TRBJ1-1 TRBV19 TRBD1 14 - TGTGCCAGTAGTATCTGGGACAGCAACACTGAAGCTTTCTTT CASSIWDSNTEAFF
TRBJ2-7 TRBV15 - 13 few TGTGCCACCAGCAGATCGGTCGAGTCCGAGCAGTACTTC CATSRSVESEQYF
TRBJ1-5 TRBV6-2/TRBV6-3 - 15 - TGTGCCAGCAGTGGACGGCCGGGGATCAATCAGCCCCAGCATTTT CASSGRPGINQPQHF
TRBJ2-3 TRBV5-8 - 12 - TGTGCCAGCAGCCCCAGGGTGGATACGCAGTATTTT CASSPRVDTQYF
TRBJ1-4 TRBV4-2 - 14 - TGTGCCAGCAGCCTACACGTTGCTGGTGAAAAACTGTTTTTT CASSLHVAGEKLFF
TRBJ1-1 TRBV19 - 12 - TGTGCCAGTAGTCCCCGCCAAAGAGAGGCTTTCTTT CASSPRQREAFF
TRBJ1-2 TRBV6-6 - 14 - TGTGCCAGCAGTTACCAGGGGCAGCCTAGTGGCTACACCTTC CASSYQGQPSGYTF
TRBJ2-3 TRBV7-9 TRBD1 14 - TGTGCCAGCAAGAGGACAGGCGGCACAGATACGCAGTATTTT CASKRTGGTDTQYF
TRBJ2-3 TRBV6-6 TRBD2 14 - TGTGCCAGCAGTTTACGGGGGGGCGCAGATACGCAGTATTTT CASSLRGGADTQYF
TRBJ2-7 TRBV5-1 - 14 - TGCGCCAGCAGCTTGGTTGCAGGGACCTACGAGCAGTACTTC CASSLVAGTYEQYF
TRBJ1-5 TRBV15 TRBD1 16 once TGTGCCACCAGCAGGGCGACAGGGGGTAGCAATCAGCCCCAGCATTTT CATSRATGGSNQPQHF
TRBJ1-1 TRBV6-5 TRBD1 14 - TGTGCCAGCAGATTTGGACAGGGAGGCACTGAAGCTTTCTTT CASRFGQGGTEAFF